The present T cell receptor beta chain was sequenced within a study of cytomegalovirus exposure and HLA in healthy donors. Details on this clone: No antigen is known for it.

The length of the CDR3 is 14 residues. The ends lost 6 bases at V and 5 bases at J; junction bases unmatched: 3. Germline values: CDR1 LNHDA, CDR2 SQIVND (reference sequence). Study-level results: For most subjects, TCR beta sequences were reported to predict HLA-A and HLA-B alleles with accuracy. The classifier reportedly diagnosed cytomegalovirus status with high sensitivity and specificity. Most TCR sequences were rare, but some public TCRs occurred in many donors.

Each of the donors was a healthy bone marrow donor. Amplification used 60 Vbeta primers and 13 Jbeta primers. Produced via immunoSEQ multiplex PCR; TCRdb's table is partial and in-frame only. Here the sample spans about 170,000 clones, approximately 75% being singletons. The gene calls are TRBV19 and TRBJ1-6, with 8 positions matching TRBD1. The source material was PBMCs. This sequence originates from a girl between 5 and 17 years old in good health and CMV-seronegative. The CDR3 here is CASRAGQDNSPLHF. In DNA form, the CDR3 reads TGTGCCAGTAGGGCGGGACAGGATAATTCACCCCTCCACTTT.